Presented here are 26 T cell receptor beta chains from one specimen sequenced in a study of early T cells in non-severe SARS-CoV-2 infection. TCRdb recomputed calls from the 5' RACE reads with MiXCR, one row per CDR3 protein. The table lists some 28,000 distinct CDR3 sequences, 4.6% of them singletons. Sequencing was performed on whole blood. The receptors stem from an adult who was a healthcare worker with PCR-confirmed SARS-CoV-2 infection or an uninfected control (not recorded which).

This clonotype came up a few times. The chain uses TRBV20-1 and TRBJ2-1, with D unclear. This CDR3 is 11 amino acids long. Trimming shortened V by 3 bases and J by 6 bases, and 6 bases separated the two germline ends. Germline V lookup: CDR1 DFQATT, CDR2 SNEGSKA (reference sequence). The CDR3 nucleotides read TGCAGTGCTAGTAGGAGCAATGAGCAGTTCTTC. Protein product: CSASRSNEQFF.

The V and J genes are TRBV7-7 and TRBJ2-1; D may be TRBD1 (6 bases). Trimming took off 5 bases at V and 9 bases at J, with 23 bases between the two ends. The germline V gene encodes CDR1 SSHAT and CDR2 FNYEAQ (reference sequence). The length of the CDR3 is 16 residues. This CDR3 reads CASSPRSLTGMGEQFF. CDR3 nucleotides: TGTGCCAGCAGCCCGCGATCCTTAACAGGGATGGGTGAGCAGTTCTTC.

This clonotype was counted at least ten times. The chain links TRBV12-3 or TRBV12-4 to TRBJ1-1; possibly TRBD1 for D (6 bases). Trimming removed 6 bases at V and 6 bases at J, with 23 bases between. The CDR3 is 16 residues long. This chain's CDR3 is CASSKVGGGGGPEAFF. The CDR3 DNA follows: TGTGCCAGCAGCAAAGTTGGCGGTGGGGGCGGACCTGAAGCTTTCTTT.

This clonotype was picked up many times. One end of the junction varies from germline; a read error may be responsible. The chain combines TRBV12-5 with TRBJ2-7; 13 nucleotides align to TRBD2. Germline CDR1 and CDR2: LGHNT and FRNRAP. The CDR3 consists of 16 residues. The CDR3 bases are TGTGCTAGTGGTTTGACCTCGGGACTAGCGGGATTAGAGTCAGACTTC. Residues: CASGLTSGLAGLESDF.

The sample holds many counts of this clonotype. The chain recombines TRBV7-6 with TRBJ2-1, with 10 bases aligning to TRBD2. J was trimmed by 4 bases and V by 5 bases; bases with no gene match: 5. CDR1 and CDR2 from the germline V gene are SGHVS and FNYEAQ. CDR3 length equals 15 residues. The CDR3: CASSQLAGAYNEQFF. For the CDR3, the DNA is TGTGCCAGCAGCCAGCTAGCGGGAGCTTACAATGAGCAGTTCTTC.

In this sample, this clonotype turned up a few times. V gene TRBV7-9 combines with J gene TRBJ2-1, with a weak D call TRBD2 (5 bases). The CDR3 has 14 residues. V lost 5 bases to trimming and J lost 7 bases, with 15 bases between them. Germline V gene lookup returns CDR1 SEHNR and CDR2 FQNEAQ (reference sequence). CDR3 in DNA: TGTGCCAGCAGCGAAAAGGCACCGGGGAATGAGCAGTTCTTC. It translates to CASSEKAPGNEQFF.

This sequence joins TRBV21-1 and TRBJ2-5; TRBD2 is the table's D call, not checked against the DNA. TRBV21-1 is termed a pseudogene. This CDR3 region has 16 residues. CDR3 DNA sequence: TGTGCCAGTCCCCCCGAGGGCAGGGAGGATGGAGAGACCCAGTACTTC. Translated, it gives CASPPEGREDGETQYF.

CDR3 sequence (DNA): TGTGCCACCCGGACAGGGGCTGGGAACACCGGGGAGCTGTTTTTT. Translated: CATRTGAGNTGELFF. The rearrangement joins TRBV19 to TRBJ2-2, with 9 positions matching TRBD1. The CDR3 is 15 amino acids. The junction had 7 bases not matched to a gene; V was cut back by 10 bases and J by 1 base. Germline values: CDR1 LNHDA, CDR2 SQIVND (reference sequence).

This clonotype was counted at least ten times. J is TRBJ2-1 and V is TRBV29-1; D is unclear. Per the germline V gene, CDR1 is SQVTM and CDR2 is ANQGSEA. Trimming removed 0 bases at V and 0 bases at J, with 6 bases between. The CDR3 contains 14 residues. The CDR3 DNA follows: TGCAGCGTTGAAGACCCCAGCTCCTACAATGAGCAGTTCTTC. It codes for CSVEDPSSYNEQFF.

There are many counts of this clonotype. The chain joins TRBV6-1 to TRBJ1-1; perhaps TRBD1 as D (6 bases). Germline CDR1 reads MNHNS; CDR2 reads SASEGT. The CDR3 runs to 15 residues. Deletions cut 5 bases from V and 1 base from J, with 14 bases between. As DNA, the CDR3 is TGTGCCAGCAGTATCAAACAGGGTTGGAACACTGAAGCTTTCTTT. This encodes CASSIKQGWNTEAFF.

The table lists this clonotype with a few counts. CDR3 loop: CASSQATGQGYYEQYF. In DNA form, the CDR3 reads TGTGCCAGCAGCCAGGCGACAGGTCAGGGATACTACGAGCAGTACTTC. The chain couples TRBV4-2 to TRBJ2-7; D might be TRBD1 (6 bases). Trimming took off 3 bases at V and 3 bases at J, with 18 bases between the two ends. Germline V gives CDR1 LGHNA, CDR2 YNFKEQ. CDR3 length: 16 amino acids.

Ten or more counts support this clonotype. The rearrangement uses TRBV5-4 and TRBJ2-4, with 15 positions matching TRBD2. Germline-derived CDR1 and CDR2 are SGHNT and YYREEE (reference sequence). This CDR3 contains 15 residues. J gave up 11 bases and V 2 bases, and 5 bases lay outside the gene matches. CDR3 in DNA: TGTGCCAGCAGCTTAGGGACTAGCGGGAGGAGCGTTCAGTACTTC. As protein: CASSLGTSGRSVQYF.

There are many counts of this clonotype. The chain has TRBV20-1 and TRBJ1-2; D is uncertain. Trimming stripped 5 bases from V and 5 bases from J, with 15 bases between. The V gene's germline CDR1 is DFQATT and CDR2 SNEGSKA (reference sequence). The CDR3 totals 13 residues. CDR3 nucleotide sequence: TGCAGTGCTGTAGACATCCCGCCATATGGCTACACCTTC. Its translation: CSAVDIPPYGYTF.

This clonotype was recorded at least ten times. This chain joins TRBV3-1 and TRBJ2-2, with 9 bases fitting TRBD1. Germline CDR1 is LGHDT and CDR2 is YNNKEL (reference sequence). The CDR3 loop spans 16 amino acids. After removal of 4 bases from V and 3 bases from J, the junction contained 6 bases not matched to a gene. The CDR3 nucleotides are TGTGCCAGCAGCCCCCGCGGACAGGGGTACACCGGGGAGCTGTTTTTT. Translated, it gives CASSPRGQGYTGELFF.

This clonotype was detected many times. V is TRBV7-2 and J is TRBJ2-1; the D gene is possibly TRBD1 (6 bases). The CDR3 totals 15 residues. Trimming cost V 4 bases and J 8 bases, with 18 bases left between them. Germline CDR1 reads SGHTA; CDR2 reads FQGNSA. The CDR3 here is CASSSFRGMVDEQFF. The DNA for the CDR3 is TGTGCCAGCAGCTCGTTTAGGGGGATGGTCGATGAGCAGTTCTTC.

At least ten counts were recorded for this clonotype. The chain has TRBV20-1 and TRBJ1-3; D is perhaps TRBD1 (5 bases). Germline CDR1 and CDR2: DFQATT and SNEGSKA (reference sequence). Trimming pared 6 bases from V and 7 bases from J, leaving 13 bases between. The CDR3 extends over 12 amino acids. The CDR3: CSAGAGVNTIYF. The CDR3 nucleotides are TGCAGTGCAGGTGCGGGGGTCAACACCATATATTTT.

This clonotype was seen ten or more times. The chain links TRBV12-3 or TRBV12-4 to TRBJ2-7; 10 bases fit TRBD2. V trimming: 6 bases; J trimming: 3 bases; junction bases outside the gene matches: 8. This CDR3 region has 15 residues. This CDR3 is CASRRRTSGNYEQYF. The CDR3 DNA reads TGTGCCAGCAGGCGAAGGACTAGCGGAAACTACGAGCAGTACTTC.

Many counts were recorded for this clonotype. The chain is built from TRBV7-2 and TRBJ2-1; 8 bases align to TRBD2. Germline V gene sequence: CDR1 SGHTA, CDR2 FQGNSA. This CDR3 comprises 15 residues. With 3 bases clipped from V and 4 bases from J, the junction kept 5 bases outside the gene matches. The CDR3 DNA reads TGTGCCAGCAGCTTCCGGGGGGGCGGATACAATGAGCAGTTCTTC. Translation gives CASSFRGGGYNEQFF. The variable domain in full, completed from reference TRBV7-2 and TRBJ2-1, reads GAGVSQSPSNKVTEKGKDVELRCDPISGHTALYWYRQSLGQGLEFLIYFQGNSAPDKSGLPSDRFSAERTGGSVSTLTIQRTQQEDSAVYLCASSFRGGGYNEQFFGPGTRLTVL.

The V and J genes are TRBV4-1 and TRBJ2-2, with no clear D. Germline CDR1 is MGHRA and CDR2 is YSYEKL. Trimming took off 2 bases at V and 2 bases at J, with 12 bases between the two ends. The CDR3 spans 16 residues. CDR3 residues: CASSQKGRSNTGELFF. The DNA for the CDR3 is TGCGCCAGCAGCCAAAAAGGACGTTCTAACACCGGGGAGCTGTTTTTT.

This chain joins TRBV25-1 and TRBJ2-7; the D gene could be TRBD1 or TRBD2 (5 bases each). V lost 2 bases and J 6 bases, leaving 17 bases between the germline ends. The CDR3 runs to 15 residues. Germline V gene sequence: CDR1 MGHDK, CDR2 SYGVNS. The CDR3 protein is CASSEPGAPRAEQYF. The CDR3 DNA sequence: TGTGCCAGCAGTGAACCCGGGGCTCCCAGGGCCGAGCAGTACTTC.

This clonotype was seen at least ten times. The rearrangement links TRBV27 to TRBJ1-5; a weak D match, TRBD1 (5 bases). V lost 4 bases, J lost 4 bases, and 23 bases lay in between. The length of the CDR3 is 18 residues. CDR1 MNHEY and CDR2 SMNVEV come from the germline V gene (reference sequence). The CDR3 DNA sequence: TGTGCCAGCAGTTCCGAACCACCGTTGTGGGGGGGGAATCAGCCCCAGCATTTT. This sequence encodes CASSSEPPLWGGNQPQHF.

This clonotype was observed a few times. The V gene is TRBV6-1, the J gene TRBJ1-4; D is ambiguous. The CDR3 is 11 residues long. The V gene's germline CDR1 is MNHNS and CDR2 SASEGT. V was cut by 1 base and J by 12 bases, with 6 bases left in between. CDR3 in DNA: TGTGCCAGCAGTGAAGTGGCCCAACTGTTTTTT. Translated: CASSEVAQLFF.

This clonotype was seen repeatedly, ten times or more. The chain joins TRBV7-9 to TRBJ2-3; no reliable D call. The CDR3 sequence is 11 residues long. Deletions cut 3 bases from V and 8 bases from J, with 6 bases between. CDR1 and CDR2 from the germline V gene are SEHNR and FQNEAQ (reference sequence). The CDR3 sequence is CASSLESTQYF. The CDR3 nucleotides read TGTGCCAGCAGCTTGGAGAGTACGCAGTATTTT.

The table lists this clonotype with many counts. J is TRBJ2-7 and V is TRBV11-2; D not resolved. The CDR3 consists of 17 residues. CDR1 is SGHAT, CDR2 FQNNGV, per germline. V dropped 2 bases and J dropped 0 bases, with 17 bases sitting between them. CDR3 DNA: TGTGCCAGCAGCTTAAGTCCCCAAAGTTGGAACTCCTACGAGCAGTACTTC. Translated: CASSLSPQSWNSYEQYF. The variable domain in full, with the rest retrieved from reference TRBV11-2 and TRBJ2-7, is EAGVAQSPRYKIIEKRQSVAFWCNPISGHATLYWYQQILGQGPKLLIQFQNNGVVDDSQLPKDRFSAERLKGVDSTLKIQPAKLEDSAVYLCASSLSPQSWNSYEQYFGPGTRLTVT.

This clonotype was found many times. This chain links TRBV5-6 with TRBJ2-6; the match to TRBD1 covers 7 bases. The germline V gene encodes CDR1 SGHDT and CDR2 YYEEEE. This CDR3 is 16 amino acids long. With 4 bases clipped from V and 0 bases from J, the junction kept 4 bases outside the gene matches. Written as DNA, the CDR3 is TGTGCCAGCAGCCGAGGGACAGCCTCTGGGGCCAACGTCCTGACTTTC. Translating it yields CASSRGTASGANVLTF.

At least ten counts were recorded for this clonotype. This chain uses TRBV7-3 with TRBJ2-1; no reliable D call. This CDR3 is 15 amino acids long. CDR1 is SGHTA and CDR2 is FQGTGA in the germline V gene. V was clipped by 3 bases and J by 7 bases, with 16 bases between them. The CDR3 spells CASSFGPSMGNEQFF. The CDR3 DNA sequence: TGTGCCAGCAGCTTCGGACCCTCTATGGGAAATGAGCAGTTCTTC.